This record concerns one TCR beta chain sequence. Its target is unknown. Germline loops: CDR1 SGHRS, CDR2 YFSETQ. Between the trimmed V and J ends, which lost 0 bases and 3 bases, there was a span of 10 bases. The CDR3 spans 15 residues. The record originates from a study of OX40 agonist ivuxolimab in advanced cancers. Study background: Patients were treated with intravenous ivuxolimab, dosed at 0.01 to 10 mg/kg and infused every 2 weeks. Patients with hepatocellular carcinoma, melanoma, renal cell or head and neck cancer made up the dose-escalation patients.

The protocol was immunoSEQ multiplex PCR, while the TCRdb copy is restricted to in-frame clones and leaves out a portion. The profile shows 60,000 or so clones, about 89% of them singletons. Regarding the study as a whole: Low normalized clonal expansion also occurred in some nonresponding patients. No antigen was identified for the clonally expanded peripheral T cells.

The sample here was CD4+ or CD8+ T cells sorted from blood, taken in a trial of the OX40 agonist ivuxolimab. This TCR was recovered from an adult with an advanced solid tumor such as melanoma, head and neck, liver or kidney cancer. The genes are TRBV5-1 and TRBJ2-1; D ambiguous. CDR3 nucleotide sequence: TGCGCCAGCAGCTTGGACGGTGAGAACTACAATGAGCAGTTCTTC. Its translation: CASSLDGENYNEQFF.